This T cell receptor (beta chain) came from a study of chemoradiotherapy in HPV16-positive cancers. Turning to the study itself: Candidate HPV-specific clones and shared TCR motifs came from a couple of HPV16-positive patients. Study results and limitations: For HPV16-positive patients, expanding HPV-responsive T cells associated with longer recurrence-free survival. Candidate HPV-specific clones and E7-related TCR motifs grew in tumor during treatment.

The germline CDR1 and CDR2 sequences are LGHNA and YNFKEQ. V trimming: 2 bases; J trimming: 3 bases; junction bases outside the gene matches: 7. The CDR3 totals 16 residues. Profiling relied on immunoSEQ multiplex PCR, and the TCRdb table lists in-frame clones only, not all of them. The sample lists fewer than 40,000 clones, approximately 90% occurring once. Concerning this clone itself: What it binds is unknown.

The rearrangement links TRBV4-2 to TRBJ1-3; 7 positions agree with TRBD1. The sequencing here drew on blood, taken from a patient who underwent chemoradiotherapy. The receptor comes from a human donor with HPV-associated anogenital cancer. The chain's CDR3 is CASSQRQGPNGNTIYF. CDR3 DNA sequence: TGTGCCAGCAGCCAACGACAGGGACCAAATGGAAACACCATATATTTT.